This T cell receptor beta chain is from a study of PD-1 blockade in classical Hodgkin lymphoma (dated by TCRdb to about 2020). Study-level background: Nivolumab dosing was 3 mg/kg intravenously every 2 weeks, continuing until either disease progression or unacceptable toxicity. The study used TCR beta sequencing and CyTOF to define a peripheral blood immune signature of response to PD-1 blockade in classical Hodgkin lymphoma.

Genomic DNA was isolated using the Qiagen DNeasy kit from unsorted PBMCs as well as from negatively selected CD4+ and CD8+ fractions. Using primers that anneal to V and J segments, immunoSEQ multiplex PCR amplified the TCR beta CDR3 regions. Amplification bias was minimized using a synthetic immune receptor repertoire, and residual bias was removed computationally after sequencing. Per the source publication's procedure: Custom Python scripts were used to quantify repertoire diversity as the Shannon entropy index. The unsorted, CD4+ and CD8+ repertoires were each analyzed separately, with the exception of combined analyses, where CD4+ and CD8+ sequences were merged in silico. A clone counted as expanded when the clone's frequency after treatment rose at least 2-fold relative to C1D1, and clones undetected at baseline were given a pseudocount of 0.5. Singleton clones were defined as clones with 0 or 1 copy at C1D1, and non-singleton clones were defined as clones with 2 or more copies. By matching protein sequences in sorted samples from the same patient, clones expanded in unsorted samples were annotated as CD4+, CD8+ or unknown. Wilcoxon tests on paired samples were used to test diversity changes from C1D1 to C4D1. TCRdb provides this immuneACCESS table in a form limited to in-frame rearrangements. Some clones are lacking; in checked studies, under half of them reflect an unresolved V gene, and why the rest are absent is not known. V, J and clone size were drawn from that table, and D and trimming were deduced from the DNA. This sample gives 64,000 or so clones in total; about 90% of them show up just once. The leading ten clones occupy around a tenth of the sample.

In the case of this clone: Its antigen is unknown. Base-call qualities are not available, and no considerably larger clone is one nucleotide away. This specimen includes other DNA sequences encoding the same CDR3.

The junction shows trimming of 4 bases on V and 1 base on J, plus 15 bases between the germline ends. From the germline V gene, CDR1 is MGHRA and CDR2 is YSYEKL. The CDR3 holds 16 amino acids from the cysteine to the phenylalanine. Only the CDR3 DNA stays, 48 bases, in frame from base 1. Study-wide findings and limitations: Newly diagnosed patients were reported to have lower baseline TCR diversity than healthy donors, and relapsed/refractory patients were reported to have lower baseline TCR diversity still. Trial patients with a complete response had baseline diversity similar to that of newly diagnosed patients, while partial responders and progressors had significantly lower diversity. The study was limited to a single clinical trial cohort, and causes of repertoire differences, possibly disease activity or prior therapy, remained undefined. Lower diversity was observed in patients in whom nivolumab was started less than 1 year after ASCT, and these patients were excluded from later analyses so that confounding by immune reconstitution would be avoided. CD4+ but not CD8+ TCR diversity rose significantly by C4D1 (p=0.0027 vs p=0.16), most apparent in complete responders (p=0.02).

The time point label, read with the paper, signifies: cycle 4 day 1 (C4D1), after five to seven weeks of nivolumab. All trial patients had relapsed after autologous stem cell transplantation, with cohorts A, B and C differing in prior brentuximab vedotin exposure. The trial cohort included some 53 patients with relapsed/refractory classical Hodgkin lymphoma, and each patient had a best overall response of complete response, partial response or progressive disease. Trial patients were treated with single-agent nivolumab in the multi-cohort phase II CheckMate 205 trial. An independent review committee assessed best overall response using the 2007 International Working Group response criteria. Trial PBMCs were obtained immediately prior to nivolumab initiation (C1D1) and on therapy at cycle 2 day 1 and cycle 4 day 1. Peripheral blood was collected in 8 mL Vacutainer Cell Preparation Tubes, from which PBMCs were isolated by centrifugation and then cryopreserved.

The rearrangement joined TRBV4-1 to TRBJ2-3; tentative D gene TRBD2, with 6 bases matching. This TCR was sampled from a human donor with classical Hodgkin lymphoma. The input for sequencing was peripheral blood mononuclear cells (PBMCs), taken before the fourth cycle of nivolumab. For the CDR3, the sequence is CASSPYASGGTDTQYF. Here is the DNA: TGCGCCAGCAGCCCCTACGCCTCGGGGGGCACAGATACGCAGTATTTT.